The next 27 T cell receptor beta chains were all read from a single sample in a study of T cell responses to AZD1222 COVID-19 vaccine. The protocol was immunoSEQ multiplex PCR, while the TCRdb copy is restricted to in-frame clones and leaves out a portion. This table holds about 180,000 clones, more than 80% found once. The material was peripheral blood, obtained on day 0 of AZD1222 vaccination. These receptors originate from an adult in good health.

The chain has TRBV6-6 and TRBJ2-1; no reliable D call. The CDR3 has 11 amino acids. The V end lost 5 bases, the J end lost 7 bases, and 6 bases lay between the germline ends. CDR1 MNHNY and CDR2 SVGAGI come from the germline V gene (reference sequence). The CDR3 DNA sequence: TGTGCCAGCAGTACCCGGAATGAGCAGTTCTTC. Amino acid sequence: CASSTRNEQFF.

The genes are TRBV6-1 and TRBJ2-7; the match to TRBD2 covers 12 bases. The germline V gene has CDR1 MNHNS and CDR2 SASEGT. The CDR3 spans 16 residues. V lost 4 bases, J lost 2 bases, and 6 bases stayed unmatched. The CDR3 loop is CASSGYPSGGAYEQYF. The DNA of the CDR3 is TGTGCCAGCAGTGGCTATCCTAGCGGGGGGGCCTACGAGCAGTACTTC.

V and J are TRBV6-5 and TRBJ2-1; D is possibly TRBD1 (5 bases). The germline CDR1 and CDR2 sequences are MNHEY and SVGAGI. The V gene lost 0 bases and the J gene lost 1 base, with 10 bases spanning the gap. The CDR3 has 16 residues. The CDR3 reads CASSYSQGRSYNEQFF. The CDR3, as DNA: TGTGCCAGCAGTTACTCTCAGGGCCGTTCCTACAATGAGCAGTTCTTC.

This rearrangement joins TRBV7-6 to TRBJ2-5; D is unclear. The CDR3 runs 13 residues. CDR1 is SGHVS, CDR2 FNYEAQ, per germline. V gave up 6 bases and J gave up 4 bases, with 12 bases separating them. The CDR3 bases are TGTGCCAGCAGTCCCACGCGGAGAGAGACCCAGTACTTC. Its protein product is CASSPTRRETQYF.

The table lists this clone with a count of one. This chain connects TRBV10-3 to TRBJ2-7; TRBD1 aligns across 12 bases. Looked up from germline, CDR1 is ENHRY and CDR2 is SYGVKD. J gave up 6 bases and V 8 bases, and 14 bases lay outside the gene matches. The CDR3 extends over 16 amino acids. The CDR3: CAIGRGSGQGAGEQYF. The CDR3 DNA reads TGTGCCATCGGCCGGGGGTCGGGACAGGGGGCAGGCGAGCAGTACTTC.

The CDR3 DNA follows: TGCAGCGTTGAAGATTGGCAGGGCTCATCCTACAATGAGCAGTTCTTC. It is translated as CSVEDWQGSSYNEQFF. The chain links TRBV29-1 to TRBJ2-1, with D possibly matching TRBD1 (5 bases). V shed 0 bases and J shed 1 base, with 13 bases lying between them. This CDR3 has 16 residues. CDR1 and CDR2 (germline): SQVTM, ANQGSEA.

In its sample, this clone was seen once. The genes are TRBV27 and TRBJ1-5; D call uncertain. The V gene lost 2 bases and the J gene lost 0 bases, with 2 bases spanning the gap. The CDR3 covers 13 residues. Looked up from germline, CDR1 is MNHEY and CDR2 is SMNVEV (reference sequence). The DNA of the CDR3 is TGTGCCAGCAGTTTAATTAGCAATCAGCCCCAGCATTTT. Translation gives CASSLISNQPQHF.

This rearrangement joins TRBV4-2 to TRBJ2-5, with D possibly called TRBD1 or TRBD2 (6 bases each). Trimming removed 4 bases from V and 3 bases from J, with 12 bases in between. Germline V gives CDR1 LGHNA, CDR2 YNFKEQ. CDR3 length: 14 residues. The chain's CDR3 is CASSPGRGEETQYF. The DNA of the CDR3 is TGTGCCAGCAGCCCAGGAAGGGGGGAAGAGACCCAGTACTTC.

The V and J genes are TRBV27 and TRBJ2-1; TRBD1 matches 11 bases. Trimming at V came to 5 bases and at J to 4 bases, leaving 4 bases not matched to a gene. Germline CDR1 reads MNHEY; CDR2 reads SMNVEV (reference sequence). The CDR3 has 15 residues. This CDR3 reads CASSLGTGGYNEQFF. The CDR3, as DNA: TGTGCCAGCAGTCTAGGGACAGGGGGTTACAATGAGCAGTTCTTC.

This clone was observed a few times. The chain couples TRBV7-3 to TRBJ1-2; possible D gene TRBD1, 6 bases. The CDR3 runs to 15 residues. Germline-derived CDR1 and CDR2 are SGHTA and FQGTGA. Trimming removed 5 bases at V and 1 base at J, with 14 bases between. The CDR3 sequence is CASSPGVGDNYGYTF. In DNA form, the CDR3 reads TGTGCCAGCAGCCCAGGGGTCGGGGATAACTATGGCTACACCTTC. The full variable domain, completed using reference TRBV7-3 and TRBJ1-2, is GAGVSQTPSNKVTEKGKYVELRCDPISGHTALYWYRQSLGQGPEFLIYFQGTGAADDSGLPNDRFFAVRPEGSVSTLKIQRTERGDSAVYLCASSPGVGDNYGYTFGSGTRLTVV.

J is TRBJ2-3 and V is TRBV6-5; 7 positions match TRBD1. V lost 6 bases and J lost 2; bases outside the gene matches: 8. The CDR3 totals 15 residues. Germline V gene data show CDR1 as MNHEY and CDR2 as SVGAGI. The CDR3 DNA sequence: TGTGCCAGCAGGTTTACAGGGGTTTCCACAGATACGCAGTATTTT. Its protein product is CASRFTGVSTDTQYF.

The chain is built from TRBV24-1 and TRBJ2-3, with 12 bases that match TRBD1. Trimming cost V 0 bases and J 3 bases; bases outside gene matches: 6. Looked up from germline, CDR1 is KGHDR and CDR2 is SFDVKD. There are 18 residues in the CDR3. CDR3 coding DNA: TGTGCCACCAGTGATTTGGGGACAGGGGGCATCTCGACAGATACGCAGTATTTT. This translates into CATSDLGTGGISTDTQYF.

This CDR3 is CASSQEPTPGTVNSPLHF. As DNA, the CDR3 is TGCGCCAGCAGCCAAGAACCCACCCCGGGGACAGTAAATTCACCCCTCCACTTT. The chain is built from TRBV4-1 and TRBJ1-6; 7 nucleotides match TRBD1. Germline trimming cut 0 bases from V and 7 bases from J; bases unmatched to any gene: 12. Germline CDR1 is MGHRA and CDR2 is YSYEKL. CDR3 size: 18 residues.

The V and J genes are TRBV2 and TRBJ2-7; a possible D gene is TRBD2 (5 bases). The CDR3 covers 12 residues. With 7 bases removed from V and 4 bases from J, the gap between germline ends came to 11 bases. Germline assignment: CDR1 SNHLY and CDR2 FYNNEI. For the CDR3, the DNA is TGTGCCAGCACCATTCCGGGGTACGAGCAGTACGTC. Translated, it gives CASTIPGYEQYV.

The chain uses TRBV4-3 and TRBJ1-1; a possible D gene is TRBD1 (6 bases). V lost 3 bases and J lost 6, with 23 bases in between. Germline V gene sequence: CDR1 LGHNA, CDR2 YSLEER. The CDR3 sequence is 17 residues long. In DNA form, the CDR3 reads TGCGCCAGCAGCCATTCCGCGACCGGGACACGCACAGCTGAAGCTTTCTTT. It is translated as CASSHSATGTRTAEAFF.

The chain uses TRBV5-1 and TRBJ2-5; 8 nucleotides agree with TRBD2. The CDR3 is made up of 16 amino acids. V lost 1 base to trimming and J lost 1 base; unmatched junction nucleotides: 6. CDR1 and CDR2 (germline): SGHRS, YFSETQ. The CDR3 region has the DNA TGCGCCAGCAGCTTGATTTTAGCGGGGAGCCAAGAGACCCAGTACTTC. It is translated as CASSLILAGSQETQYF.

DNA of the CDR3: TGTGCCAGCAGTACAGCTTCCTACGAGCAGTACTTC. Protein sequence: CASSTASYEQYF. This chain joins TRBV6-2 or TRBV6-3 and TRBJ2-7; no definite D call. V dropped 5 bases and J dropped 1 base, with 6 bases sitting between them. The CDR3 has 12 amino acids. Germline V gene sequence: CDR1 MNHEY, CDR2 SVGEGT.

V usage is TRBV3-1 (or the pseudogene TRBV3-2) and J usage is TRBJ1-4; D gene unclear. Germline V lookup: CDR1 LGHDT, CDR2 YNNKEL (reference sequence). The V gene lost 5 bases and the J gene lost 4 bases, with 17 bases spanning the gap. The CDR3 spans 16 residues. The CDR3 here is CASSFRLRSGNEKLFF. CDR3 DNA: TGTGCCAGCAGCTTTCGACTAAGGTCGGGTAATGAAAAACTGTTTTTT.

The CDR3 DNA reads TGTGCCAGCAGCGTAGGAATTGGTGGCTCCTACAATGAGCAGTTCTTC. Protein product: CASSVGIGGSYNEQFF. The chain employs TRBV9 and TRBJ2-1; unclear D gene. Trimming removed 0 bases at V and 0 bases at J, with 10 bases between. Germline V gene lookup returns CDR1 SGDLS and CDR2 YYNGEE. The CDR3 is 16 amino acids.

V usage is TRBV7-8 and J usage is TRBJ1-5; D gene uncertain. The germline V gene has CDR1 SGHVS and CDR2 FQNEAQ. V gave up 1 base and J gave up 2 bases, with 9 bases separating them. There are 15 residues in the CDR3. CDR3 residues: CASSLEDGRNQPQHF. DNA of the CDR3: TGTGCCAGCAGCTTAGAGGACGGCCGCAATCAGCCCCAGCATTTT.

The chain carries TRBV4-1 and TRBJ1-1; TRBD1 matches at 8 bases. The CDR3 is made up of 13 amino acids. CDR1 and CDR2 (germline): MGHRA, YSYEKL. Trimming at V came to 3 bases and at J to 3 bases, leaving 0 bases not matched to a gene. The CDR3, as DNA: TGCGCCAGCAGCCACAGGGGGCACACTGAAGCTTTCTTT. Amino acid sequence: CASSHRGHTEAFF.

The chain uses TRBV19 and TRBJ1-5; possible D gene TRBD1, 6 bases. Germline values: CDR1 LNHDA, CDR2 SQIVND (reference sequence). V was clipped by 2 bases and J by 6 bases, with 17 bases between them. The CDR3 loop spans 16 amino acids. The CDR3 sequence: CASSISVGGAIQPQHF. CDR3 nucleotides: TGTGCCAGTAGTATATCGGTCGGGGGCGCGATTCAGCCCCAGCATTTT.

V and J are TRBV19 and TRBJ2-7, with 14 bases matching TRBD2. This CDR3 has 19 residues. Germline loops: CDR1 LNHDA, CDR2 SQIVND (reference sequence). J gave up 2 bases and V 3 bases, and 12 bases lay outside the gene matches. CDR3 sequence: CASSMVSKTSGGAPYEQYF. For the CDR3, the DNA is TGTGCCAGTAGTATGGTATCGAAGACTAGCGGGGGGGCCCCCTACGAGCAGTACTTC.

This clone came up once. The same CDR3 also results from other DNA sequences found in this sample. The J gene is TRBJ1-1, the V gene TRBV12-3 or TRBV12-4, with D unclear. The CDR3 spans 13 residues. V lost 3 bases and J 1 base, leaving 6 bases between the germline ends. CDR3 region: CASSLEGNTEAFF. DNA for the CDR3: TGTGCCAGCAGTTTGGAGGGGAACACTGAAGCTTTCTTT.

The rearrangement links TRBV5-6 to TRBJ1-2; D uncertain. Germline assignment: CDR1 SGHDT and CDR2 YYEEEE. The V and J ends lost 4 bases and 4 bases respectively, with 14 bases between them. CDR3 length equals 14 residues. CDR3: CASSPPVASYGYTF. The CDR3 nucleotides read TGTGCCAGCAGCCCGCCAGTGGCGAGCTATGGCTACACCTTC. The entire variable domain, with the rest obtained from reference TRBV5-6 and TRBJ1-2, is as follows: DAGVTQSPTHLIKTRGQQVTLRCSPKSGHDTVSWYQQALGQGPQFIFQYYEEEERQRGNFPDRFSGHQFPNYSSELNVNALLLGDSALYLCASSPPVASYGYTFGSGTRLTVV.

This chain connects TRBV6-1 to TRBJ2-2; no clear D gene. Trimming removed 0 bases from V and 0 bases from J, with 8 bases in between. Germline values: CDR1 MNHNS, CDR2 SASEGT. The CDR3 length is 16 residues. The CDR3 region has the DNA TGTGCCAGCAGTGAAGCTTTCAGAGCGAACACCGGGGAGCTGTTTTTT. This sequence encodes CASSEAFRANTGELFF.

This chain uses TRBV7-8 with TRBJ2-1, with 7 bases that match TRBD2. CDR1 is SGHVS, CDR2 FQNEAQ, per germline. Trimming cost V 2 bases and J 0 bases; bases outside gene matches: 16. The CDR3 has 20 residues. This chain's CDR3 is CASSLTPAWGGGTSYNEQFF. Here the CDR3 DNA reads TGTGCCAGCAGCTTAACTCCTGCGTGGGGCGGGGGAACCTCCTACAATGAGCAGTTCTTC.